The T cell receptor beta chain under discussion was sequenced for a study of shared clonotypes between healthy human individuals. Positive CCR7 selection of CD45RO-negative cells yielded the naive CD8 cells, and terminally differentiated effector memory CD45RA+ cells were excluded. Only in-frame clones appear in the TCRdb table, and some are missing; sequencing was by immunoSEQ multiplex PCR. The sample contains around 1.9 million clones, about 93% of which appear only once. The receptor was derived from a man between 18 and 35 years old in good health. Some clones in this sample may be carry-over from other donors' samples. What was sequenced was naive CD8+ T cells from PBMCs.

The CDR3 DNA reads as TGTGCCAGCAGATATACACCGCAAGAGACCCAGTACTTC. It encodes CASRYTPQETQYF. V usage is TRBV28 and J usage is TRBJ2-5, with D uncertain. The CDR3 runs to 13 residues. Germline CDR1 reads MDHEN; CDR2 reads SYDVKM. V was clipped by 6 bases and J by 2 bases, with 10 bases between them.